These 28 T cell receptor beta chains were all obtained from the same sample, sequenced in a study of cytomegalovirus exposure and HLA in healthy donors. A multiplex PCR was run with 60 Vbeta primers and 13 Jbeta primers. Produced via immunoSEQ multiplex PCR; TCRdb's table is partial and in-frame only. The table lists about 190,000 clones, about 81% of them singletons, with less than 2% in the top ten. The material sequenced was PBMCs. Receptors were obtained from a man between 18 and 29 years old in good health and CMV-seronegative.

The rearrangement joins TRBV5-4 to TRBJ2-7; D gene unclear. V dropped 8 bases and J dropped 0 bases, with 12 bases sitting between them. The CDR3 covers 13 residues. CDR1 and CDR2 (germline): SGHNT, YYREEE (reference sequence). The CDR3 loop is CASGAGSSYEQYF. CDR3 coding DNA: TGTGCCAGTGGAGCTGGCAGCTCCTACGAGCAGTACTTC.

V gene TRBV19 combines with J gene TRBJ1-5; no clear D. V lost 0 bases and J lost 10, with 19 bases in between. CDR3 length equals 16 residues. The germline V gene has CDR1 LNHDA and CDR2 SQIVND (reference sequence). This CDR3 is CASSIDQVKRATPQHF. The CDR3 DNA reads TGTGCCAGTAGTATAGATCAGGTTAAGAGGGCAACCCCCCAGCATTTT.

This rearrangement joins TRBV15 to TRBJ1-5, with D unclear. V was trimmed by 5 bases and J by 6 bases, leaving 11 bases between them. In germline, CDR1 is LNHNV, CDR2 YYDKDF (reference sequence). The CDR3 sequence is 13 residues long. CDR3 coding DNA: TGTGCCACCAGCCCGTCGATCGGTCAGCCCCAGCATTTT. Protein sequence: CATSPSIGQPQHF.

V and J are TRBV5-1 and TRBJ2-7, with 9 positions matching TRBD1. Germline loops: CDR1 SGHRS, CDR2 YFSETQ. The junction had 10 bases not matched to a gene; V was cut back by 1 base and J by 5 bases. The CDR3 spans 16 residues. CDR3 residues: CASSLSVGTGLHEQYF. CDR3 DNA sequence: TGCGCCAGCAGCTTGTCCGTGGGGACAGGGTTGCACGAGCAGTACTTC.

V and J are TRBV13 and TRBJ1-5; TRBD1 is a possible D gene (6 bases). The germline gives CDR1 PRHDT, CDR2 FYEKMQ (reference sequence). The CDR3 runs 13 residues. The V end was cut by 10 bases, the J end by 7 bases, with 17 bases between. The CDR3 loop reads CATAAGGEQPQHF. CDR3 DNA sequence: TGTGCCACCGCAGCGGGGGGCGAGCAGCCCCAGCATTTT. The full variable domain, completed using reference TRBV13 and TRBJ1-5, is AAGVIQSPRHLIKEKRETATLKCYPIPRHDTVYWYQQGPGQDPQFLISFYEKMQSDKGSIPDRFSAQQFSDYHSELNMSSLELGDSALYFCATAAGGEQPQHFGDGTRLSIL.

This rearrangement joins TRBV6-6 to TRBJ2-7, with D tentatively TRBD2 (7 bases). This CDR3 region has 13 residues. V was trimmed by 10 bases and J by 6 bases, leaving 19 bases between them. Germline V gives CDR1 MNHNY, CDR2 SVGAGI (reference sequence). CDR3 region: CATTELGGGEQYF. The CDR3 region has the DNA TGTGCCACCACGGAACTGGGAGGGGGCGAGCAGTACTTC.

The chain joins TRBV13 to TRBJ1-1; TRBD1 matches at 10 bases. V lost 6 bases, J lost 9 bases, and 7 bases stayed unmatched. Germline V gene data show CDR1 as PRHDT and CDR2 as FYEKMQ (reference sequence). The CDR3 extends over 13 amino acids. DNA of the CDR3: TGTGCCAGCAGTCAATGGACAGGGGGGAAAGCTTTCTTT. This sequence encodes CASSQWTGGKAFF. Drawing the rest from reference TRBV13 and TRBJ1-1, the complete variable domain is AAGVIQSPRHLIKEKRETATLKCYPIPRHDTVYWYQQGPGQDPQFLISFYEKMQSDKGSIPDRFSAQQFSDYHSELNMSSLELGDSALYFCASSQWTGGKAFFGQGTRLTVV.

Notes on this clone: One end of the junction does not line up with germline, which may come from a read error. V is TRBV9 and J is TRBJ1-5; 8 bases fit TRBD1. Germline values: CDR1 SGDLS, CDR2 YYNGEE. The CDR3 is 13 residues long. CDR3 loop: CVSSAGQAGTQHF. The CDR3 DNA follows: TGTGTCAGCAGCGCGGGACAGGCAGGGACCCAGCATTTT.

This sequence joins TRBV2 and TRBJ1-4; D possibly corresponds to TRBD1 (6 bases). The germline CDR1 and CDR2 sequences are SNHLY and FYNNEI. Trimming shortened V by 6 bases and J by 7 bases, and 18 bases separated the two germline ends. The CDR3 has 15 residues. The CDR3 loop is CASRKEQGFSEKLFF. CDR3 DNA sequence: TGTGCCAGCAGAAAAGAACAGGGTTTCTCTGAAAAACTGTTTTTT.

The rearrangement links TRBV5-1 to TRBJ1-2; TRBD1 is a possible D gene (6 bases). The length of the CDR3 is 13 residues. The V gene's germline CDR1 is SGHRS and CDR2 YFSETQ. The V end was cut by 0 bases, the J end by 6 bases, with 9 bases between. As DNA, the CDR3 is TGCGCCAGCAGCTTGGAGAGGGGGAATGGCTACACCTTC. Amino acid sequence: CASSLERGNGYTF.

Only a few counts were recorded for this clone. The gene calls are TRBV7-6 and TRBJ1-4; possible D gene TRBD1, 5 bases. V was shortened by 6 bases and J by 5 bases, with 16 bases between the two germline ends. There are 15 residues in the CDR3. Germline values: CDR1 SGHVS, CDR2 FNYEAQ. The CDR3 loop reads CASSPLGQGNEKLFF. The CDR3 nucleotides are TGTGCCAGCAGTCCTCTGGGTCAGGGAAATGAAAAACTGTTTTTT.

The rearrangement uses TRBV7-3 and TRBJ2-3; 9 bases align to TRBD2. Unmatched junction bases numbered 2, after V lost 0 bases and J lost 4 bases. The CDR3 is 15 amino acids. Germline CDR1 reads SGHTA; CDR2 reads FQGTGA. CDR3 DNA: TGTGCCAGCAGCTTAACTAGCGGGAGCTCAGATACGCAGTATTTT. Encoded protein: CASSLTSGSSDTQYF.

The chain joins TRBV19 to TRBJ1-3; D gene unclear. This CDR3 region has 14 residues. Germline values: CDR1 LNHDA, CDR2 SQIVND (reference sequence). With 8 bases removed from V and 0 bases from J, the gap between germline ends came to 11 bases. The CDR3 protein is CASLSGSSGNTIYF. As DNA, the CDR3 is TGTGCCAGTTTGAGCGGGAGCTCTGGAAACACCATATATTTT.

The chain recombines TRBV30 with TRBJ2-7; D is perhaps TRBD1 (5 bases). The CDR3 is 13 residues long. Germline assignment: CDR1 GTSNPN and CDR2 SVGIG (reference sequence). V gave up 5 bases and J gave up 10 bases, with 21 bases separating them. CDR3 coding DNA: TGTGCCTGGGCCCCCGTGGGGATCAGGACACAGTACTTC. Encoded protein: CAWAPVGIRTQYF. Combining the CDR3 with reference TRBV30 and TRBJ2-7 gives the whole variable domain SQTIHQWPATLVQPVGSPLSLECTVEGTSNPNLYWYRQAAGRGLQLLFYSVGIGQISSEVPQNLSASRPQDRQFILSSKKLLLSDSGFYLCAWAPVGIRTQYFGPGTRLTVT.

The rearrangement uses TRBV19 and TRBJ2-2; 10 positions agree with TRBD2. Germline V gene data show CDR1 as LNHDA and CDR2 as SQIVND (reference sequence). The CDR3 length is 17 residues. Trimming removed 1 base from V and 1 base from J; junction bases left unmatched: 3. As DNA, the CDR3 is TGTGCCAGTAGTATAGTGTGGACTAGCGGGAACACCGGGGAGCTGTTTTTT. Its translation is CASSIVWTSGNTGELFF.

The V gene is TRBV14, the J gene TRBJ1-5, with D tentatively TRBD1 (6 bases). Germline CDR1 is SGHDN and CDR2 is FVKESK. The CDR3 runs 20 residues. Deletions cut 0 bases from V and 1 base from J, with 22 bases between. CDR3 coding DNA: TGTGCCAGCAGCCAAGAGGGCCTTGGCGGGGGCCAGGGGAGCAATCAGCCCCAGCATTTT. Its translation: CASSQEGLGGGQGSNQPQHF.

The V and J genes are TRBV6-6 and TRBJ2-5; D is perhaps TRBD2 (7 bases). V lost 2 bases and J lost 4, with 14 bases in between. The CDR3 totals 15 residues. Germline CDR1 is MNHNY and CDR2 is SVGAGI (reference sequence). CDR3 residues: CASSYGGRGGETQYF. CDR3 DNA: TGTGCCAGCAGTTACGGGGGGAGGGGGGGAGAGACCCAGTACTTC.

This clone showed up just once. The chain recombines TRBV7-2 with TRBJ2-5; the D gene is possibly TRBD2 (5 bases). CDR1 and CDR2 from the germline V gene are SGHTA and FQGNSA. V was trimmed by 5 bases and J by 5 bases, leaving 15 bases between them. The CDR3 is 14 residues long. The DNA for the CDR3 is TGTGCCAGCAGCGAACTCAATGGAGGTGAGACCCAGTACTTC. This translates into CASSELNGGETQYF.

This clone was seen only a few times. An end of the junction does not agree with germline; a read error may underlie this. V is TRBV7-9 and J is TRBJ2-7, with 10 bases matching TRBD1. Looked up from germline, CDR1 is SEHNR and CDR2 is FQNEAQ (reference sequence). The CDR3 consists of 16 residues. The CDR3 DNA reads TGTTCCAGCAGCTTAGTGTTGACAGGGGGCACCTACGAGCAGTACTTC. Translating it yields CSSSLVLTGGTYEQYF.

This chain connects TRBV14 to TRBJ1-4; TRBD1 matches 8 bases. The V gene end was trimmed by 6 bases and the J gene end by 9 bases; junction bases not matched to a gene: 9. From germline, CDR1 is SGHDN and CDR2 FVKESK. This CDR3 spans 14 amino acids. CDR3 sequence reads: CASRYGTGRQKLFF. DNA for the CDR3: TGTGCCAGCAGGTACGGGACAGGCAGACAAAAACTGTTTTTT.

The chain carries TRBV12-5 and TRBJ2-1, with 10 bases identical to TRBD2. Germline lookup yields CDR1 LGHNT and CDR2 FRNRAP. There are 17 residues in the CDR3. The J segment lost 4 bases and the V segment lost 0 bases, leaving 6 bases of the junction unmatched. CDR3 loop: CASGLVLTSGEYNEQFF. The CDR3 DNA sequence: TGTGCTAGTGGTTTGGTACTAACTAGCGGGGAGTACAATGAGCAGTTCTTC.

The V call is TRBV7-3, the J call TRBJ2-1, with D perhaps TRBD2 (6 bases). CDR3 size: 14 residues. Germline CDR1 and CDR2: SGHTA and FQGTGA. Between the trimmed V and J ends, which lost 5 bases and 5 bases, there was a span of 13 bases. The CDR3 protein is CASSTLDYNNEQFF. The CDR3 nucleotides read TGTGCCAGCAGCACCCTGGACTATAACAATGAGCAGTTCTTC. Combining the CDR3 with reference TRBV7-3 and TRBJ2-1 gives the whole variable domain GAGVSQTPSNKVTEKGKYVELRCDPISGHTALYWYRQSLGQGPEFLIYFQGTGAADDSGLPNDRFFAVRPEGSVSTLKIQRTERGDSAVYLCASSTLDYNNEQFFGPGTRLTVL.

The J gene is TRBJ1-3, the V gene TRBV5-1; no clear D gene. The CDR3 is 17 residues long. Germline CDR1 SGHRS, CDR2 YFSETQ. V was cut by 0 bases and J by 1 base, with 14 bases left in between. The chain's CDR3 is CASSLERVTGSGNTIYF. For the CDR3, the DNA is TGCGCCAGCAGCTTGGAACGGGTAACGGGATCTGGAAACACCATATATTTT.

The chain joins TRBV5-6 to TRBJ2-5; 13 nucleotides align to TRBD2. CDR1 and CDR2 from the germline V gene are SGHDT and YYEEEE. The CDR3 contains 14 residues. J lost 4 bases, V lost 9 bases, and 6 bases had no gene match. CDR3 in amino acids: CATTTSGGAETQYF. The CDR3, as DNA: TGTGCCACCACAACTAGCGGGGGGGCAGAGACCCAGTACTTC.

The chain joins TRBV6-5 to TRBJ2-3; 7 bases match TRBD2. Unmatched junction bases numbered 2, after V lost 7 bases and J lost 1 base. Germline assignment: CDR1 MNHEY and CDR2 SVGAGI. The CDR3 length is 13 residues. The DNA of the CDR3 is TGTGCCAGCAAGCGGGGACGCACAGATACGCAGTATTTT. It translates to CASKRGRTDTQYF.

The chain is built from TRBV6-1 and TRBJ1-5; 7 bases align to TRBD1. Per germline, CDR1 MNHNS and CDR2 SASEGT. V trimming: 6 bases; J trimming: 3 bases; junction bases outside the gene matches: 2. The length of the CDR3 is 13 residues. CDR3 residues: CASRGTVNQPQHF. For the CDR3, the DNA is TGTGCCAGCAGAGGGACAGTCAATCAGCCCCAGCATTTT.

This chain joins TRBV9 and TRBJ2-2; D gene uncertain. The CDR3 loop spans 13 amino acids. V dropped 0 bases and J dropped 6 bases, with 6 bases sitting between them. The germline V gene has CDR1 SGDLS and CDR2 YYNGEE. Here the CDR3 DNA reads TGTGCCAGCAGCGTAGGCAGTCCCGGGGAGCTGTTTTTT. Its protein product is CASSVGSPGELFF.

The rearrangement links TRBV7-2 to TRBJ2-4, with TRBD2 matching 9 bases. V gave up 1 base and J gave up 0 bases; unmatched junction bases: 4. Germline CDR1 is SGHTA and CDR2 is FQGNSA. The CDR3 spans 17 residues. Here the CDR3 reads CASSLGGGGGAKNIQYF. CDR3 nucleotides: TGTGCCAGCAGCTTAGGAGGCGGGGGGGGAGCCAAAAACATTCAGTACTTC. Drawing the rest from reference TRBV7-2 and TRBJ2-4, the complete variable domain is GAGVSQSPSNKVTEKGKDVELRCDPISGHTALYWYRQSLGQGLEFLIYFQGNSAPDKSGLPSDRFSAERTGGSVSTLTIQRTQQEDSAVYLCASSLGGGGGAKNIQYFGAGTRLSVL.